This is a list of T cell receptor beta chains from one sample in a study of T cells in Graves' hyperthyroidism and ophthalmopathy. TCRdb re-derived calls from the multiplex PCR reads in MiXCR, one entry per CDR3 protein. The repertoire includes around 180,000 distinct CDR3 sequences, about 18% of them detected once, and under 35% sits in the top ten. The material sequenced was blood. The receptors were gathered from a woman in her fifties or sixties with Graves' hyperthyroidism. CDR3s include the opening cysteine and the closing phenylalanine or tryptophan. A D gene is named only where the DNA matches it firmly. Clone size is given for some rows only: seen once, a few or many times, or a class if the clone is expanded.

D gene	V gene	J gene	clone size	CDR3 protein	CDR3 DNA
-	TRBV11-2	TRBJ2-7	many	CASSLFQGSVDEQYF	TGTGCCAGCAGCTTATTTCAGGGGTCTGTGGACGAGCAGTACTTC
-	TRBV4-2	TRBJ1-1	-	CASSQDRGLEAFF	TGTGCCAGCAGCCAAGACAGGGGACTGGAAGCTTTCTTT
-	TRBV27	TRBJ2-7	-	CASSLGDKQYEQYF	TGTGCCAGCAGTTTGGGGGACAAACAATACGAGCAGTACTTC
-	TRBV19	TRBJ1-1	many	CASSISLNTEAFF	TGTGCCAGTAGTATTTCGCTGAACACTGAAGCTTTCTTT
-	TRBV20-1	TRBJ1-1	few	CSARDKGIWNTEAFF	TGCAGTGCTAGAGATAAGGGGATTTGGAACACTGAAGCTTTCTTT
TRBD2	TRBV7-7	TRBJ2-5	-	CASSLQLAGWETQYF	TGTGCTAGCAGCTTACAGCTAGCGGGGTGGGAGACCCAGTACTTC
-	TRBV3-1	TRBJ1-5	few	CASSPGSIGNQPQHF	TGTGCCAGCAGCCCCGGATCCATTGGGAATCAGCCCCAGCATTTT
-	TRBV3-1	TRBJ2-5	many	CASSQDPGREINQETQYF	TGTGCCAGCAGCCAAGATCCGGGACGAGAAATAAACCAAGAGACCCAGTACTTC
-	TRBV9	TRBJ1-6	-	CASSVDGQGNSPLHF	TGTGCCAGCAGCGTAGATGGCCAGGGGAATTCACCCCTCCACTTT
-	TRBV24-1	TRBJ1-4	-	CATSDLKVPTQPNEKPFF	TGTGCCACCAGTGATTTGAAAGTTCCGACACAGCCTAATGAAAAACCGTTTTTT
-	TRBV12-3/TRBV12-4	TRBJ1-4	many	CASSLAGVDEKLFF	TGTGCCAGCAGTTTAGCCGGGGTGGATGAAAAACTGTTTTTT
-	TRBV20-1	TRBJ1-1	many	CSARDVSGSVAEAFF	TGCAGTGCTAGAGACGTCTCAGGGAGCGTGGCTGAAGCTTTCTTT
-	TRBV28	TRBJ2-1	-	CASSFDPYNEQFF	TGTGCCAGCAGTTTTGACCCCTACAATGAGCAGTTCTTC
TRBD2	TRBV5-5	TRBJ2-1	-	CASSSAGGAQNEQFF	TGTGCCAGCAGCTCCGCCGGGGGGGCGCAAAATGAGCAGTTCTTC
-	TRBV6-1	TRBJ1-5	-	CASSDGGGNQPQHF	TGTGCCAGCAGCGACGGGGGAGGGAATCAGCCCCAGCATTTT
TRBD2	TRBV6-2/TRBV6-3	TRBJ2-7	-	CASRGLAGGYEQYF	TGTGCCAGCAGGGGACTAGCGGGCGGTTACGAGCAGTACTTC
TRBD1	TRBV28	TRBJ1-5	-	CASSLLYRGRVQPQHF	TGTGCCAGCAGTTTATTGTACAGGGGGCGCGTTCAGCCCCAGCATTTT
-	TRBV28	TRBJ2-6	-	CASSLVGGANVLTF	TGTGCCAGCAGTTTGGTGGGAGGGGCCAACGTCCTGACTTTC
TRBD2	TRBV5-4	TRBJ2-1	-	CASSLASGGFNEQFF	TGTGCCAGCAGCTTGGCTAGCGGGGGTTTCAATGAGCAGTTCTTC
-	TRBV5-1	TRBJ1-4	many	CASSSTYLGEKLFF	TGCGCCAGCTCTTCCACCTACCTTGGAGAAAAACTGTTTTTT
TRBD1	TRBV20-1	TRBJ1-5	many	CSAADRVGSEGQPQHF	TGCAGTGCTGCCGACAGGGTGGGGTCTGAGGGTCAGCCCCAGCATTTT
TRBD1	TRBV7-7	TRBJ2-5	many	CASSPLGTGSRQTQYF	TGTGCTAGCAGCCCACTCGGGACAGGGAGTCGGCAGACCCAGTACTTC
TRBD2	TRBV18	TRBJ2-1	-	CASSKRTSSYNEQFF	TGTGCCAGCTCAAAGCGGACTAGCTCCTACAATGAGCAGTTCTTC
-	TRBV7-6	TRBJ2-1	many	CASATGRVNNEQFF	TGTGCCAGCGCGACAGGTCGGGTTAACAATGAGCAGTTCTTC
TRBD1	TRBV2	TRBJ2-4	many	CASNDGTASDIAKNIQYF	TGTGCCAGCAACGATGGGACAGCCAGCGATATAGCCAAAAACATTCAGTACTTC
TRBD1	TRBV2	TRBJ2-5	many	CASSFGQGDQETQYF	TGTGCCAGCAGTTTCGGACAGGGAGACCAAGAGACCCAGTACTTC
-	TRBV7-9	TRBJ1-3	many	CASSLHSSGNTIYF	TGTGCCAGCAGCTTACACAGCTCTGGAAACACCATATATTTT
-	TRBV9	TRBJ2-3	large	CASSVEGGRDYSDTQYF	TGTGCCAGCAGCGTAGAGGGGGGTCGGGACTACTCAGATACGCAGTATTTT
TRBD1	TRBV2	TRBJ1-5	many	CASSGQGHSNQPQHF	TGTGCCAGCAGTGGACAGGGGCATAGCAATCAGCCCCAGCATTTT
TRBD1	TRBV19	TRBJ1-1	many	CASRGQGNAFF	TGTGCCAGTAGGGGACAGGGTAACGCTTTCTTT
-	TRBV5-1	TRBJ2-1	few	CASSAPGTPYNEQFF	TGCGCCAGCAGCGCGCCCGGGACACCTTACAATGAGCAGTTCTTC
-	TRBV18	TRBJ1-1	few	CASSPRSTQGLNTEAFF	TGTGCCAGCTCACCCCGCTCCACTCAGGGGCTGAACACTGAAGCTTTCTTT
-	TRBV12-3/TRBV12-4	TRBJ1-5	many	CASGLLSNQPQHF	TGTGCCAGCGGACTACTTAGCAATCAGCCCCAGCATTTT
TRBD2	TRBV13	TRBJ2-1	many	CASSPTSGGAHEQFF	TGTGCCAGCAGCCCCACTAGCGGGGGGGCCCATGAGCAGTTCTTC
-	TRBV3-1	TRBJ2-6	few	CASSRGQPPGSGANVLTF	TGTGCCAGCAGCCGAGGACAGCCCCCAGGATCTGGGGCCAACGTCCTGACTTTC
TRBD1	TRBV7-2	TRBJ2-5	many	CASSRDRGGETQYF	TGTGCCAGCAGCAGAGACAGGGGAGGAGAGACCCAGTACTTC
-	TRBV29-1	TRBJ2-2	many	CSVEATRGLNTGELFF	TGCAGCGTTGAAGCCACCAGGGGCTTGAACACCGGGGAGCTGTTTTTT
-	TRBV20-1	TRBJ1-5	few	CSASSGLQPQHF	TGCAGTGCTAGTTCGGGGCTTCAGCCCCAGCATTTT
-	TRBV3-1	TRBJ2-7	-	CASSPPFGTSSYEQYF	TGTGCCAGCAGCCCCCCATTCGGGACAAGCTCCTACGAGCAGTACTTC
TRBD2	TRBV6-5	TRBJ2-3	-	CASSTSDTDTQYF	TGTGCCAGCAGTACTAGCGACACAGATACGCAGTATTTT
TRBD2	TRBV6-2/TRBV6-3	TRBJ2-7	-	CASTVGLAGVGLYEQYF	TGTGCCAGCACCGTCGGACTAGCGGGAGTAGGACTCTACGAGCAGTACTTC
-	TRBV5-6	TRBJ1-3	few	CASSPTGWGGSGNTIYF	TGTGCCAGCAGCCCGACCGGGTGGGGGGGCTCTGGAAACACCATATATTTT
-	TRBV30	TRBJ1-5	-	CAWSMGTSSSQPQHF	TGTGCCTGGAGTATGGGTACATCATCATCTCAGCCCCAGCATTTT
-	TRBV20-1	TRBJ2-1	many	CSARDRAGGRMSNEQFF	TGCAGTGCTAGAGATAGGGCAGGTGGGAGGATGTCTAATGAGCAGTTCTTC
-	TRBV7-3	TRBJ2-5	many	CASSLGISQETQYF	TGTGCCAGCAGCTTAGGGATCTCGCAAGAGACCCAGTACTTC
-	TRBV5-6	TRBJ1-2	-	CASSPPGYGLYYGYTF	TGTGCCAGCAGCCCCCCAGGGTACGGACTATACTATGGCTACACCTTC
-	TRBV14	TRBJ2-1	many	CASSQDVGGGTRIEQFF	TGTGCCAGCAGCCAAGACGTAGGAGGGGGGACTCGAATTGAGCAGTTCTTC
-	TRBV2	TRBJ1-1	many	CASNYLTEAFF	TGTGCCAGCAACTATCTCACTGAAGCTTTCTTT